This T cell receptor beta chain comes out of a study of STAT5B mutations in CD4+ large granular lymphocyte leukemia. The study's findings and limits: Patient CD4-sorted repertoires stayed more clonal than healthy ones after leukemic-clone removal.

A note on this clone: Antigen unknown.

Control samples were healthy donors' buffy coats. Per the study methods: Lowest detectable productive clonotype frequency was 2.59 x 10-5. Data came from immunoSEQ multiplex PCR; TCRdb stores just in-frame clones and leaves some out. The DNA was the basis for D and trimming; V, J and clone size are from that table. This table has approximately 30,000 clones, approximately 82% appearing once. V lost 5 bases, J lost 4 bases, and 14 bases lay in between. The V gene's germline CDR1 is SGHVS and CDR2 FQNEAQ. The CDR3 covers 14 residues. This rearrangement joins TRBV7-8 to TRBJ1-1, with D maybe TRBD1 (5 bases). Sequences were obtained from CD4+ T cells from blood buffy coats. The source of this sequence is a human donor in good health. DNA for the CDR3: TGTGCCAGCAGCCTAACGAGGCAGGGCACTGAAGCTTTCTTT. Its translation is CASSLTRQGTEAFF.